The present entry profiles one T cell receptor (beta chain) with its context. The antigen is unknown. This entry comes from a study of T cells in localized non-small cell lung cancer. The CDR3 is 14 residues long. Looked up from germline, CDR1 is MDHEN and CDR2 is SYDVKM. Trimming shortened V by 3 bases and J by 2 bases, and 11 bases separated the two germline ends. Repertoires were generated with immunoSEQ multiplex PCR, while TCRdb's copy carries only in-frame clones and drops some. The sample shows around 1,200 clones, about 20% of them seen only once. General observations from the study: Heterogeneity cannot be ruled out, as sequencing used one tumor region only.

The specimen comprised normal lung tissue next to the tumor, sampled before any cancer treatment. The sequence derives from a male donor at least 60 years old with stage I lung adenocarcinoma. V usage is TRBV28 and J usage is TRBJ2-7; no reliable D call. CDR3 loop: CASSFGQLAYEQYF. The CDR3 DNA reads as TGTGCCAGCAGTTTCGGGCAGTTAGCCTACGAGCAGTACTTC. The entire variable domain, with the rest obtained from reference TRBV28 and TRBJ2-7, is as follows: DVKVTQSSRYLVKRTGEKVFLECVQDMDHENMFWYRQDPGLGLRLIYFSYDVKMKEKGDIPEGYSVSREKKERFSLILESASTNQTSMYLCASSFGQLAYEQYFGPGTRLTVT.